A selection of T cell receptor beta chains follows, all from one sample in a study of cytotoxic CD8 clonotypes in ibrutinib-treated CLL. Data came from immunoSEQ multiplex PCR; TCRdb stores just in-frame clones and leaves some out. The repertoire holds around 40,000 clones, with around 70% as singletons. The starting material was PBMCs, obtained at disease progression, from a patient treated with ibrutinib. The source is a human donor with chronic lymphocytic leukemia. Each CDR3 is given with its conserved first and last residue. D genes are given only for firm matches. Size values are once, few and many counts, or a class for expanded clones, and some rows have none.

16 TRBJ2-3 TRBV5-4 - - TGTGCCAGCAGAGAGAGGCGAGGGGGGTCCCGGTATACGCAGTATTTT CASRERRGGSRYTQYF
17 TRBJ2-7 TRBV18 - TRBD2 TGTGCCAGCTCACCACCAGGGCTAGCGGTTAGCTCCTACGAGCAGTACTTC CASSPPGLAVSSYEQYF
15 TRBJ2-7 TRBV2 - - TGTGCCAGCAGTGAGGTCAGAGGAGCCTCCTACGAGCAGTACTTC CASSEVRGASYEQYF
15 TRBJ2-7 TRBV7-9 - TRBD1 TGTGCCAGCAGCCGGGGACAGGACTTAACCTACGAGCAGTACTTC CASSRGQDLTYEQYF
13 TRBJ1-2 TRBV5-6 - - TGTGCCAGCAGACAGGGTTCTAACTATGGCTACACCTTC CASRQGSNYGYTF
18 TRBJ2-6 TRBV4-1 once - TGCGCCAGCAGCCAAAGGACGGGGCGGCCCTCTGGGGCCAACGTCCTGACTTTC CASSQRTGRPSGANVLTF
16 TRBJ2-3 TRBV4-1 - - TGCGCCAGCAGCCAAGGCGGCAGGGGCTCCTCGGATACGCAGTATTTT CASSQGGRGSSDTQYF
16 TRBJ2-3 TRBV7-8 - TRBD2 TGTGCCAGCAGCGCCTCTAGCGGAACGGTTACAGATACGCAGTATTTT CASSASSGTVTDTQYF
15 TRBJ2-7 TRBV4-1 large TRBD1 TGCGCCAGCAGCCTCGGACAGGGGAGGTCCTACGAGCAGTACTTC CASSLGQGRSYEQYF
14 TRBJ1-1 TRBV28 - - TGTGCCAGCAGTTTAGGAGGGACCTCAAAAGGGGCTTTCTTT CASSLGGTSKGAFF
16 TRBJ1-3 TRBV9 - - TGTGCCAGCAGCCCCCACTCTGCGGAAGATGGAAACACCATATATTTT CASSPHSAEDGNTIYF
15 TRBJ2-2 TRBV14 - - TGTGCCAGCAGCCCCCCGGGACGTCGCACCGGGGAGCTGTTTTTT CASSPPGRRTGELFF
13 TRBJ1-2 TRBV7-8 - - TGTGCCAGCAGCTTAGAGTTCAGCTATGGCTACACCTTC CASSLEFSYGYTF
15 TRBJ2-1 TRBV6-1 - - TGTGCCAGCACTACGCGGTCAGTCGCCTACAATGAGCAGTTCTTC CASTTRSVAYNEQFF
14 TRBJ1-4 TRBV5-1 - TRBD1 TGCGCCAGCAGCTTGCAGGGGGCAGATGAAAAACTGTTTTTT CASSLQGADEKLFF
14 TRBJ2-7 TRBV6-1 once - TGTGCCAGCAGTGAACAGGGGCCTATCAACGAGCAGTACTTC CASSEQGPINEQYF
13 TRBJ1-5 TRBV7-3 - - TGTGCCAGCAGCCCCCGGGTCGGGGAGCCCCAGCATTTT CASSPRVGEPQHF
14 TRBJ1-2 TRBV9 - - TGTGCCAGCAGCGGGACATACGATAACTATGGCTACACCTTC CASSGTYDNYGYTF
13 TRBJ1-2 TRBV4-1 - - TGCGCCAGCAGCCCATTCGGGGAGGGGGGCTACACCTTC CASSPFGEGGYTF
16 TRBJ1-6 TRBV5-1 - TRBD1 TGCGCCAGCAGCTTGGGGCAGGGGGCGGGGAATTCACCCCTCCACTTT CASSLGQGAGNSPLHF
15 TRBJ2-3 TRBV6-1 - - TGTGCCAGCAGTGAACCCCGGATTAGCACAGATACGCAGTATTTT CASSEPRISTDTQYF
17 TRBJ2-1 TRBV4-1 - - TGCGCCAGCAGCGGGTGGGCTAGCGGCCCCAGGGGGGGTGAGCAGTTCTTC CASSGWASGPRGGEQFF
16 TRBJ2-3 TRBV15 - TRBD2 TGTGCCACCAGCAGGGGGACTAGCGGGAGAGGGGATACGCAGTATTTT CATSRGTSGRGDTQYF
15 TRBJ2-7 TRBV11-2 few TRBD1 TGTGCCAGCAGCTTAGTAGGGACAGGGGGTACGGAGCAGTACTTC CASSLVGTGGTEQYF
15 TRBJ1-1 TRBV9 - TRBD1 TGTGCCAGCACCCCGGCCAGGGGGCCGGGCACTGAAGCTTTCTTT CASTPARGPGTEAFF
14 TRBJ2-2 TRBV28 - - TGTGCCAGCAGTGGGGGACAGAACACCGGGGAGCTGTTTTTT CASSGGQNTGELFF
14 TRBJ1-1 TRBV18 few - TGTGCCAGCTCACCAGTGCAGGGTATGACTGAAGCTTTCTTT CASSPVQGMTEAFF
15 TRBJ2-1 TRBV7-9 - - TGTGCCAGCAGCCCTAGCACTGGCTCCTACAATGAGCAGTTCTTC CASSPSTGSYNEQFF
16 TRBJ1-3 TRBV5-6 - TRBD1 TGTGCCAGCAAACCCTCAAACCGGGACAGGGGAAACACCATATATTTT CASKPSNRDRGNTIYF
17 TRBJ2-2 TRBV27 - - TGTGCCAGCAGTTTAGCTATAATGGCGGTGAACACCGGGGAGCTGTTTTTT CASSLAIMAVNTGELFF
18 TRBJ2-7 TRBV7-2 - TRBD1 TGTGCCAGCAGCTTCCTTATAGGGGGACTCGGGACAGGGTACGAGCAGTACTTC CASSFLIGGLGTGYEQYF
15 TRBJ2-7 TRBV7-3 once TRBD1 TGTGCCAGCAGCTTAGGGTCGGGACAGGGCAACGAGCAGTACTTC CASSLGSGQGNEQYF
11 TRBJ2-7 TRBV29-1 - - TGCAGCGTTTTGAGGGACTACGAGCAGTACTTC CSVLRDYEQYF
16 TRBJ2-7 TRBV11-2 - TRBD1 TGTGCCAGCAGCTTAGGTTGGACAGGGACGACCTACGAGCAGTACTTC CASSLGWTGTTYEQYF
12 TRBJ2-3 TRBV6-5 few - TGTGCCAGCAGCAGGTCGACAGATACGCAGTATTTT CASSRSTDTQYF